Each of the 25 T cell receptor beta chains below was sequenced from the same sample in a study of blood T cell repertoires in COVID-19. Generated by immunoSEQ multiplex PCR, the TCRdb table keeps only in-frame clones and is missing some. The sample includes around 230,000 clones, 86% of them seen just once. The sample was PBMCs or T cells enriched from blood (not recorded which). Receptors originate from a woman between 35 and 50 years old with acute COVID-19.

The gene calls are TRBV2 and TRBJ1-4; D unresolved. CDR3 length: 10 amino acids. Germline loops: CDR1 SNHLY, CDR2 FYNNEI. Between the trimmed V and J ends, which lost 6 bases and 8 bases, there was a span of 4 bases. The CDR3 loop is CASRHEKLFF. CDR3 sequence (DNA): TGTGCCAGCAGACACGAAAAACTGTTTTTT.

This clone has just a few counts. V and J are TRBV4-3 and TRBJ1-3; D not resolved. The CDR3 sequence is 18 residues long. The germline gives CDR1 LGHNA, CDR2 YSLEER. V was cut by 0 bases and J by 0 bases, with 15 bases left in between. The CDR3 DNA follows: TGCGCCAGCAGCCAAGATCTGAGTGAGTCCCGCTCTGGAAACACCATATATTTT. This encodes CASSQDLSESRSGNTIYF.

V usage is TRBV7-3 and J usage is TRBJ1-1, with D possibly matching TRBD1 (5 bases). Germline V CDR1 and CDR2: SGHTA, FQGTGA. The CDR3 runs to 13 residues. V lost 5 bases and J lost 1, with 8 bases in between. The CDR3 region has the DNA TGTGCCAGCAGCGCTCAGGGGAACACTGAAGCTTTCTTT. Protein: CASSAQGNTEAFF.

The CDR3: CASYVMTGREKLFF. The DNA for the CDR3 is TGTGCCAGCTACGTAATGACAGGGCGAGAAAAACTGTTTTTT. The genes are TRBV6-5 and TRBJ1-4; TRBD1 matches 7 bases. V shed 8 bases, J shed 8 bases, and the junction held 11 bases outside the gene matches. The CDR3 has 14 residues. Germline V gene data show CDR1 as MNHEY and CDR2 as SVGAGI.

This chain's CDR3 is CASSEFGGSGNTIYF. The CDR3 DNA sequence: TGTGCCAGCAGTGAATTCGGGGGTTCTGGAAACACCATATATTTT. The chain has TRBV25-1 and TRBJ1-3; TRBD1 is a possible D gene (5 bases). Germline V gene sequence: CDR1 MGHDK, CDR2 SYGVNS. The CDR3 length is 15 residues. V was shortened by 1 base and J by 1 base, with 8 bases between the two germline ends.

V usage is TRBV11-2 and J usage is TRBJ2-7; TRBD2 matches at 8 bases. The germline V gene encodes CDR1 SGHAT and CDR2 FQNNGV. Germline trimming cut 2 bases from V and 6 bases from J; bases unmatched to any gene: 12. The CDR3 consists of 16 residues. CDR3 residues: CASSLWRLGGVPEQYV. The CDR3 coding sequence is TGTGCCAGCAGCTTATGGCGTCTCGGGGGGGTACCCGAGCAGTACGTC.

The chain uses TRBV30 and TRBJ1-1, with D possibly being TRBD1 (6 bases). The CDR3 is 11 amino acids. V was trimmed by 3 bases and J by 8 bases, leaving 10 bases between them. From germline, CDR1 is GTSNPN and CDR2 SVGIG (reference sequence). CDR3 residues: CAWSLGAEAFF. The CDR3 DNA is TGTGCCTGGAGCTTGGGGGCGGAAGCTTTCTTT.

This clone has only a few counts. This chain links TRBV24-1 with TRBJ1-1, with 7 bases that match TRBD1. The CDR3 covers 16 residues. Germline assignment: CDR1 KGHDR and CDR2 SFDVKD. J was trimmed by 0 bases and V by 5 bases; bases with no gene match: 8. The CDR3, as DNA: TGTGCCACCAGTGGTGGGACAGAAGTTTTGAACACTGAAGCTTTCTTT. This translates into CATSGGTEVLNTEAFF.

V is TRBV6-4 and J is TRBJ2-3; tentative D call: TRBD2 (7 bases). V was trimmed by 6 bases and J by 1 base, leaving 17 bases between them. Germline V gene lookup returns CDR1 MRHNA and CDR2 SNTAGT. The CDR3 covers 16 residues. CDR3 sequence: CASRQGGGSGTDTQYF. As DNA, the CDR3 is TGTGCCAGCAGGCAGGGCGGGGGCTCTGGCACAGATACGCAGTATTTT.

The chain carries TRBV15 and TRBJ1-2, with D possibly TRBD1 on 5 matching bases. Germline CDR1 reads LNHNV; CDR2 reads YYDKDF (reference sequence). V was pared by 3 bases and J by 7 bases, with 6 bases between. The CDR3 runs to 11 residues. The CDR3: CATSRGGGYTF. DNA for the CDR3: TGTGCCACCAGCAGGGGGGGTGGCTACACCTTC.

The chain is built from TRBV3-1 (or the pseudogene TRBV3-2) and TRBJ1-4; D gene uncertain. Per germline, CDR1 LGHDT and CDR2 YNNKEL (reference sequence). This CDR3 spans 14 amino acids. The V gene lost 3 bases and the J gene lost 7 bases, with 12 bases spanning the gap. CDR3 protein: CASSHPESPEKLFF. In nucleotides, the CDR3 is TGTGCCAGCAGCCATCCCGAGAGCCCTGAAAAACTGTTTTTT.

The rearrangement joins TRBV7-9 to TRBJ1-1; D gene ambiguous. The CDR3 length is 14 residues. In germline, CDR1 is SEHNR, CDR2 FQNEAQ (reference sequence). V lost 3 bases and J lost 1, with 9 bases in between. CDR3 loop: CASSLLQKNTEAFF. CDR3 bases: TGTGCCAGCAGCTTGTTACAGAAGAACACTGAAGCTTTCTTT.

V and J are TRBV7-2 and TRBJ1-5, with TRBD1 as a possible D gene (5 bases). CDR1 is SGHTA and CDR2 is FQGNSA in the germline V gene. The CDR3 sequence is 16 residues long. V lost 6 bases and J 4 bases, leaving 19 bases between the germline ends. CDR3 in amino acids: CASSFMDGGINQPQHF. CDR3 nucleotide sequence: TGTGCCAGCAGTTTCATGGACGGGGGGATTAATCAGCCCCAGCATTTT.

This chain uses TRBV5-4 with TRBJ1-3; weak D call: TRBD1 (6 bases). Germline CDR1 and CDR2: SGHNT and YYREEE (reference sequence). This CDR3 is 16 amino acids long. Deletions cut 4 bases from V and 0 bases from J, with 14 bases between. In DNA form, the CDR3 reads TGTGCCAGCAGCGGCGGACAGTACCTCTCTGGAAACACCATATATTTT. Protein sequence: CASSGGQYLSGNTIYF. Variable domain in full (rest from reference TRBV5-4 and TRBJ1-3): ETGVTQSPTHLIKTRGQQVTLRCSSQSGHNTVSWYQQALGQGPQFIFQYYREEENGRGNFPPRFSGLQFPNYSSELNVNALELDDSALYLCASSGGQYLSGNTIYFGEGSWLTVV.

J is TRBJ2-7 and V is TRBV7-8, with TRBD1 matching 8 bases. The trim removed 6 bases at V and 1 base at J, leaving 2 bases unmatched. The germline gives CDR1 SGHVS, CDR2 FQNEAQ. The CDR3 is 13 residues long. This CDR3 is CASRGQDSYEQYF. For the CDR3, the DNA is TGTGCCAGCAGGGGACAGGATTCCTACGAGCAGTACTTC.

This clone was detected once. V gene TRBV12-3 or TRBV12-4 combines with J gene TRBJ2-1, with TRBD2 matching 7 bases. Trimming at V came to 4 bases and at J to 6 bases, leaving 3 bases not matched to a gene. The CDR3 consists of 13 residues. DNA of the CDR3: TGTGCCAGCAGTTGGCGGGGGTCCAATGAGCAGTTCTTC. As protein: CASSWRGSNEQFF.

Written as DNA, the CDR3 is TGTGCCAGCAGCTTCCAGGGGGATCGTACTGAAGCTTTCTTT. This sequence encodes CASSFQGDRTEAFF. The chain links TRBV13 to TRBJ1-1; 7 bases agree with TRBD1. This CDR3 has 14 residues. V lost 3 bases, J lost 5 bases, and 6 bases stayed unmatched. CDR1 and CDR2 (germline): PRHDT, FYEKMQ (reference sequence). Looking up the rest from reference TRBV13 and TRBJ1-1 gives the full variable domain: AAGVIQSPRHLIKEKRETATLKCYPIPRHDTVYWYQQGPGQDPQFLISFYEKMQSDKGSIPDRFSAQQFSDYHSELNMSSLELGDSALYFCASSFQGDRTEAFFGQGTRLTVV.

This clone was seen a single time. The rearrangement uses TRBV24-1 and TRBJ2-1; 10 positions agree with TRBD1. After removal of 4 bases from V and 7 bases from J, the junction contained 12 bases not matched to a gene. This CDR3 has 17 residues. In germline, CDR1 is KGHDR, CDR2 SFDVKD. This CDR3 is CATSDRMTGGTMNEQFF. The CDR3 DNA sequence: TGTGCCACCAGTGACCGAATGACAGGGGGCACTATGAATGAGCAGTTCTTC.

The chain combines TRBV30 with TRBJ1-1; tentative D call: TRBD1 (6 bases). CDR3 length equals 16 residues. Per the germline V gene, CDR1 is GTSNPN and CDR2 is SVGIG (reference sequence). Trimming cost V 4 bases and J 0 bases, with 18 bases left between them. The chain's CDR3 is CAWTRPQGLLNTEAFF. CDR3 DNA: TGTGCCTGGACCCGACCCCAGGGGTTATTGAACACTGAAGCTTTCTTT.

The gene calls are TRBV9 and TRBJ2-7; D uncertain. V lost 4 bases and J lost 1, with 15 bases in between. The germline V gene has CDR1 SGDLS and CDR2 YYNGEE. The CDR3 has 15 residues. CDR3: CASSPGSGPSYEQYF. The CDR3 bases are TGTGCCAGCAGCCCCGGCTCTGGGCCTTCCTACGAGCAGTACTTC.

The chain employs TRBV10-3 and TRBJ1-1; the D is unclear. From germline, CDR1 is ENHRY and CDR2 SYGVKD. V lost 10 bases and J 1 base, leaving 7 bases between the germline ends. This CDR3 spans 11 amino acids. The CDR3 here is CATLWNTEAFF. CDR3 nucleotide sequence: TGTGCCACCTTGTGGAACACTGAAGCTTTCTTT.

This clone was recorded a few times. This chain joins TRBV6-1 and TRBJ1-2, with D maybe TRBD1 (5 bases). Germline values: CDR1 MNHNS, CDR2 SASEGT. This CDR3 contains 15 residues. Trimming left V 3 bases short and J 4 bases short, with 15 bases between. The CDR3 DNA reads TGTGCCAGCAGTGACGGGGGGGAGGTGAGCTATGGCTACACCTTC. It encodes CASSDGGEVSYGYTF.

The V and J genes are TRBV19 and TRBJ2-1, with D maybe TRBD1 (5 bases). The CDR3 is made up of 13 amino acids. V was trimmed by 5 bases and J by 4 bases, leaving 9 bases between them. Germline V gene sequence: CDR1 LNHDA, CDR2 SQIVND (reference sequence). CDR3 bases: TGTGCCAGTAGTTTGACAGAATACAATGAGCAGTTCTTC. It yields the protein CASSLTEYNEQFF.

The chain links TRBV6-5 to TRBJ2-1; 7 nucleotides match TRBD1. This CDR3 has 15 residues. V dropped 5 bases and J dropped 5; count of bases not matched to a gene: 9. Per germline, CDR1 MNHEY and CDR2 SVGAGI. Here the CDR3 DNA reads TGTGCCAGCAGTAAGACAGGGTTGTCCCACAATGAGCAGTTCTTC. The encoded protein is CASSKTGLSHNEQFF.

V usage is TRBV9 and J usage is TRBJ2-1; 10 bases agree with TRBD2. CDR1 SGDLS and CDR2 YYNGEE come from the germline V gene. The trim removed 3 bases at V and 9 bases at J, leaving 0 bases unmatched. The CDR3 runs to 12 residues. The CDR3 spells CASSGLAGEQFF. The CDR3 nucleotides are TGTGCCAGCAGCGGACTAGCGGGTGAGCAGTTCTTC.